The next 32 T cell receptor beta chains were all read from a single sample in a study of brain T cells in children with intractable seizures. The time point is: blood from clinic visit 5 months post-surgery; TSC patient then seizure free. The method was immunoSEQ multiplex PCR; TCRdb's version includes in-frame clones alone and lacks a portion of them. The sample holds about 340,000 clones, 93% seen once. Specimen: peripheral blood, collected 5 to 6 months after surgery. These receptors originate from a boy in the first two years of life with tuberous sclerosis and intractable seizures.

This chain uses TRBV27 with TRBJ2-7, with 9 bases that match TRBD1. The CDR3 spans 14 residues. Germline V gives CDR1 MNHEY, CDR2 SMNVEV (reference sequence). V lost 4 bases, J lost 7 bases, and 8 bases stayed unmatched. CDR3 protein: CASSWGQGSFEQYF. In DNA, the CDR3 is TGTGCCAGCAGTTGGGGACAGGGTTCCTTTGAGCAGTACTTC.

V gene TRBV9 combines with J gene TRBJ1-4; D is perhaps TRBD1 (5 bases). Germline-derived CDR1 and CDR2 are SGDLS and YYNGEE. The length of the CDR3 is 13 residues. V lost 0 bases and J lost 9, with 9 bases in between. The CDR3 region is CASSVEPGQKLFF. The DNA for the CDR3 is TGTGCCAGCAGCGTAGAGCCAGGGCAAAAACTGTTTTTT.

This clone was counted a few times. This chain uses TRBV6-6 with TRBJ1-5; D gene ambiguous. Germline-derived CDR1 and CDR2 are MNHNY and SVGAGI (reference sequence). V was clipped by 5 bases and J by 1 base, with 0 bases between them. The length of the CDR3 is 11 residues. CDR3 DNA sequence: TGTGCCAGCAGTAGCAATCAGCCCCAGCATTTT. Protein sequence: CASSSNQPQHF.

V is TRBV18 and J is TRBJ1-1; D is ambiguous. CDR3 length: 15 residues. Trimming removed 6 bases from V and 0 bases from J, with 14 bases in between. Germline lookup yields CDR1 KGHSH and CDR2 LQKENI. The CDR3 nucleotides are TGTGCCAGCTCCACTATGTCCAAGATGAACACTGAAGCTTTCTTT. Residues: CASSTMSKMNTEAFF.

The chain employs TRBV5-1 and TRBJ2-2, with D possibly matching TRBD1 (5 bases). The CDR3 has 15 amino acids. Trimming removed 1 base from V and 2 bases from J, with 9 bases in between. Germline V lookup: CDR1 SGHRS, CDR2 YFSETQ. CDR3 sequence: CASSLRQINTGELFF. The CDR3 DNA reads TGCGCCAGCAGCTTGAGACAGATTAACACCGGGGAGCTGTTTTTT.

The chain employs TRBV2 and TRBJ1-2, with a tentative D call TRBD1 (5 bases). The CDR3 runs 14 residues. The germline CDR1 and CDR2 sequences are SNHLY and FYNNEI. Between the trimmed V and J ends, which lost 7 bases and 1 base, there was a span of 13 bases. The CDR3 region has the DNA TGTGCCAGCACGTACAGGTCCCTTAACTATGGCTACACCTTC. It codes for CASTYRSLNYGYTF.

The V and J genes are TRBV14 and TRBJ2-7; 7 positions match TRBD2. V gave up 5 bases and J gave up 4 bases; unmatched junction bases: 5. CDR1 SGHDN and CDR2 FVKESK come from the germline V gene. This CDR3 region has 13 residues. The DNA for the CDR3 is TGTGCCAGCAGCATCCTGGGGGGGTACGAGCAGTACTTC. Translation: CASSILGGYEQYF.

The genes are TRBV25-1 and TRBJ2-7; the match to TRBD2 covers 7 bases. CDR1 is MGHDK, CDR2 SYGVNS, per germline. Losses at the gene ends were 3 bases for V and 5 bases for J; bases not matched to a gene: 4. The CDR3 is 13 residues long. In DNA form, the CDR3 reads TGTGCCAGCAGTGAGGGAGGGCCCCACGAGCAGTACTTC. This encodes CASSEGGPHEQYF.

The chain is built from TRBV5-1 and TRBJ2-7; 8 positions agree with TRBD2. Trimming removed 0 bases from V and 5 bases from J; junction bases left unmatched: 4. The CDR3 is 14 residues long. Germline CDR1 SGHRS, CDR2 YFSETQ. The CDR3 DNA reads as TGCGCCAGCAGCTTGGCCGGGACTAGAGACGAGCAGTACTTC. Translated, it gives CASSLAGTRDEQYF. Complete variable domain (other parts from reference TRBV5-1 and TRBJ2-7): KAGVTQTPRYLIKTRGQQVTLSCSPISGHRSVSWYQQTPGQGLQFLFEYFSETQRNKGNFPGRFSGRQFSNSRSEMNVSTLELGDSALYLCASSLAGTRDEQYFGPGTRLTVT.

The CDR3 is CASSNGGMNTEAFF. DNA of the CDR3: TGTGCCAGCAGTAACGGGGGCATGAACACTGAAGCTTTCTTT. This sequence joins TRBV6-5 and TRBJ1-1; the D gene is possibly TRBD1 (6 bases). V gave up 5 bases and J gave up 0 bases, with 10 bases separating them. The CDR3 runs to 14 residues. CDR1 and CDR2 from the germline V gene are MNHEY and SVGAGI.

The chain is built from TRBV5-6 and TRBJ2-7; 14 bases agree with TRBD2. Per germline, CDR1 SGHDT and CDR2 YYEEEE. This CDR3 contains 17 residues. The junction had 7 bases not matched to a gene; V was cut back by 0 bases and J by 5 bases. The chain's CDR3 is CASSLGRLAGGLHEQYF. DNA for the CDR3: TGTGCCAGCAGCTTGGGTAGACTAGCGGGAGGGCTCCACGAGCAGTACTTC. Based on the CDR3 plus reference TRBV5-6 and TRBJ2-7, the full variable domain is DAGVTQSPTHLIKTRGQQVTLRCSPKSGHDTVSWYQQALGQGPQFIFQYYEEEERQRGNFPDRFSGHQFPNYSSELNVNALLLGDSALYLCASSLGRLAGGLHEQYFGPGTRLTVT.

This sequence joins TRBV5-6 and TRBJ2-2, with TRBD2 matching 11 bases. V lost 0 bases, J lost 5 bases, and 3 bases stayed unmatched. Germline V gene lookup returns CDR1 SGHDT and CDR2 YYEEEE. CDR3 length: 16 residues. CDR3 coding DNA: TGTGCCAGCAGCTTGGTTCTAGCGGGGGGTACCGGGGAGCTGTTTTTT. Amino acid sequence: CASSLVLAGGTGELFF.

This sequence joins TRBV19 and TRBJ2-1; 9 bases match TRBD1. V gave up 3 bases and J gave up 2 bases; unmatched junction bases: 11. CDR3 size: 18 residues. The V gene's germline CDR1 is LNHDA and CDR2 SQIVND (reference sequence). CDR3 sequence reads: CASSISGRGTGPYNEQFF. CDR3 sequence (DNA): TGTGCCAGTAGTATTTCGGGGAGGGGGACAGGGCCCTACAATGAGCAGTTCTTC.

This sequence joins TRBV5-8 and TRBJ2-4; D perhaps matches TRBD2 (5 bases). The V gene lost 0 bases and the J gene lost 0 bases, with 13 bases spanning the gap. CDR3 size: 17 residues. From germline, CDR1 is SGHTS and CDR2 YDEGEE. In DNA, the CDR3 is TGTGCCAGCAGCTTGGCCGGAACTAGAATAGCCAAAAACATTCAGTACTTC. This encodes CASSLAGTRIAKNIQYF.

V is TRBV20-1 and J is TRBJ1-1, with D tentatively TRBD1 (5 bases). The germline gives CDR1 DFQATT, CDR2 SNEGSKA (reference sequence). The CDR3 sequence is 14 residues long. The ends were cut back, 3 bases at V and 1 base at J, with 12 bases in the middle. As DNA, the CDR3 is TGCAGTGCTAGTTATTCAGGGAGGAACACTGAAGCTTTCTTT. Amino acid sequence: CSASYSGRNTEAFF.

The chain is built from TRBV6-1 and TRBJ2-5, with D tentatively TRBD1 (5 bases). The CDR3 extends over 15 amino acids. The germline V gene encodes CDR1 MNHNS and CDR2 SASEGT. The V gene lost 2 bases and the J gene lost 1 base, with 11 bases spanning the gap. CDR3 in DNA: TGTGCCAGCAGTGAACGGCAGGGAACCCAAGAGACCCAGTACTTC. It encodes CASSERQGTQETQYF.

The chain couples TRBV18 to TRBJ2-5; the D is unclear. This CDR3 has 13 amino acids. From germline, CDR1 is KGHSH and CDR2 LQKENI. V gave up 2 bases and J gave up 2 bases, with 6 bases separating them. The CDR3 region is CASSPSGQETQYF. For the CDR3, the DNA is TGTGCCAGCTCACCAAGTGGACAAGAGACCCAGTACTTC.

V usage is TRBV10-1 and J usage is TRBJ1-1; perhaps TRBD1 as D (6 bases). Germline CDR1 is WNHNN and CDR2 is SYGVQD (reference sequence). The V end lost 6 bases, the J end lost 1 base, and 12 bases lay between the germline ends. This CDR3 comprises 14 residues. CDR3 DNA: TGCGCCAGCAGACATGGACAGAAGAACACTGAAGCTTTCTTT. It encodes CASRHGQKNTEAFF.

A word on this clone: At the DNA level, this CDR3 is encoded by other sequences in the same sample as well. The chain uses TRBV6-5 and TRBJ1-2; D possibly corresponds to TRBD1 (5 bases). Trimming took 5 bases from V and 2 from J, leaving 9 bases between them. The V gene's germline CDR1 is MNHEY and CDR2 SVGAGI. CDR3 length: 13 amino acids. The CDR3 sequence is CASSRTGNYGYTF. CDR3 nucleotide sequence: TGTGCCAGCAGTAGAACAGGAAACTATGGCTACACCTTC.

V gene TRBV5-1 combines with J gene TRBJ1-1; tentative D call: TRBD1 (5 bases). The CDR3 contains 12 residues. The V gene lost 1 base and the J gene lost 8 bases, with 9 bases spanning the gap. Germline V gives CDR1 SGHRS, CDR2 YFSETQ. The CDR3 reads CASSLLGAEAFF. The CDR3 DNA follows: TGCGCCAGCAGCTTGCTCGGGGCCGAAGCTTTCTTT.

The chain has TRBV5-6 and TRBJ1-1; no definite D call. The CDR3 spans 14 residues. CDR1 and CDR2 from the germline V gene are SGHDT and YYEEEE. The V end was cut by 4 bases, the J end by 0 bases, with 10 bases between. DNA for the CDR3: TGTGCCAGCAGCCTTCCGGGCATGAACACTGAAGCTTTCTTT. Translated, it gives CASSLPGMNTEAFF.

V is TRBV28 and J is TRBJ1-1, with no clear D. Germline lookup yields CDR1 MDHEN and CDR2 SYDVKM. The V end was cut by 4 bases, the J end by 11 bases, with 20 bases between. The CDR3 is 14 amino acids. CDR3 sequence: CASSSPSDVLLAFF. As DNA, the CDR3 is TGTGCCAGCAGTTCCCCTTCGGACGTTTTACTTGCTTTCTTT.

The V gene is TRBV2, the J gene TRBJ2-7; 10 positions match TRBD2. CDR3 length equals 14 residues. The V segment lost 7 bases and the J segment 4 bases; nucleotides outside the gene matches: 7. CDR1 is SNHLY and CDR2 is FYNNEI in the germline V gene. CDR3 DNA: TGTGCCAGCACCCGGCTAGCGGGAGAATACGAGCAGTACTTC. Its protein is CASTRLAGEYEQYF. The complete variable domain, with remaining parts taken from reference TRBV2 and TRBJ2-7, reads EPEVTQTPSHQVTQMGQEVILRCVPISNHLYFYWYRQILGQKVEFLVSFYNNEISEKSEIFDDQFSVERPDGSNFTLKIRSTKLEDSAMYFCASTRLAGEYEQYFGPGTRLTVT.

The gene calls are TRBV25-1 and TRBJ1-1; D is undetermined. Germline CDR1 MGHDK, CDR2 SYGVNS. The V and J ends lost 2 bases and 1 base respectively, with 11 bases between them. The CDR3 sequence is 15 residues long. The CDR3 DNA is TGTGCCAGCAGTGAACAGGAGGTTGGGAACACTGAAGCTTTCTTT. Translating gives CASSEQEVGNTEAFF.

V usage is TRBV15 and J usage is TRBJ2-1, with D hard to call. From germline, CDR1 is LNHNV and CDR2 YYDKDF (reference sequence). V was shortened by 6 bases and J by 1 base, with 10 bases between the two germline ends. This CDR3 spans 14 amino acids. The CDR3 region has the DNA TGTGCCACCAGGTCCCAAAGGTCCTACAATGAGCAGTTCTTC. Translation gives CATRSQRSYNEQFF.

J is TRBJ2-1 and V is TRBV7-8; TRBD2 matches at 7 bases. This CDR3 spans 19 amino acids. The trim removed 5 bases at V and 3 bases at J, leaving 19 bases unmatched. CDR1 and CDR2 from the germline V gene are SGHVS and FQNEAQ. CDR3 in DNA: TGTGCCAGCAGCCTAGACGCGGCCTGGGTGGGACTACGCTACAATGAGCAGTTCTTC. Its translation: CASSLDAAWVGLRYNEQFF.

CDR3 nucleotide sequence: TGCGCCACCACGATCGGGTTGGACAGGACCCAAGAGACCCAGTACTTC. This translates into CATTIGLDRTQETQYF. The J gene is TRBJ2-5, the V gene TRBV23-1; TRBD1 aligns across 7 bases. TRBV23-1 is labeled an ORF, and its function is uncertain. This CDR3 comprises 16 residues. Losses at the gene ends were 10 bases for V and 1 base for J; bases not matched to a gene: 15.

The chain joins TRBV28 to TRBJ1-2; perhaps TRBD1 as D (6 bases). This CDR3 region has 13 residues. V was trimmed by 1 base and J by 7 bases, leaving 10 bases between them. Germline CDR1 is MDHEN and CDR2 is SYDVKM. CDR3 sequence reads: CASSLLGGPGYTF. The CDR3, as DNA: TGTGCCAGCAGTTTATTAGGGGGGCCTGGCTACACCTTC.

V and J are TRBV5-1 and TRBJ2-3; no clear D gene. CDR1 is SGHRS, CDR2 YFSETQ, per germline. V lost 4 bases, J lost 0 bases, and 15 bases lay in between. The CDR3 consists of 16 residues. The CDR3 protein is CASSPKWETSTDTQYF. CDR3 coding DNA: TGCGCCAGCAGCCCCAAGTGGGAAACGAGCACAGATACGCAGTATTTT.

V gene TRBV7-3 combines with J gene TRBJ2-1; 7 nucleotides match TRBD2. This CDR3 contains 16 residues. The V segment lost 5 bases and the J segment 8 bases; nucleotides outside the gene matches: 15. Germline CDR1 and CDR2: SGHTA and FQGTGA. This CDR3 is CASSPHFTGRSDEQFF. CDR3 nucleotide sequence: TGTGCCAGCAGCCCCCACTTCACCGGGAGGAGTGATGAGCAGTTCTTC.

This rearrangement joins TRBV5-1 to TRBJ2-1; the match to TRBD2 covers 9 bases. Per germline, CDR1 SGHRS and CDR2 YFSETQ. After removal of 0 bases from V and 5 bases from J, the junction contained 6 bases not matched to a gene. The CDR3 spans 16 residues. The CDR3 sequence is CASSLGGRALNNEQFF. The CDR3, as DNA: TGCGCCAGCAGCTTGGGCGGGAGGGCGCTGAACAATGAGCAGTTCTTC.

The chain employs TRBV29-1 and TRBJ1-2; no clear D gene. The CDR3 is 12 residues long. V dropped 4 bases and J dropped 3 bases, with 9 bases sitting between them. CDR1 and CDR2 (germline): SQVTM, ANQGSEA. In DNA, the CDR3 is TGCAGCGTTGCGTCCGTTCACTATGGCTACACCTTC. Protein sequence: CSVASVHYGYTF.